This passage covers 3 T cell receptor beta chains from one sample sequenced in a study of cytomegalovirus exposure and HLA in healthy donors. The PCR made use of 60 Vbeta and 13 Jbeta primers. Here immunoSEQ multiplex PCR was the method, and the copy in TCRdb shows in-frame clones only, minus some. The sample lists 150,000 to 200,000 clones; about four fifths were seen once. Material: PBMCs. Receptor source: a girl aged 10 to 17 in good health and CMV-seropositive.

Only a few counts were recorded for this clone. The chain couples TRBV5-6 to TRBJ1-1; 7 nucleotides line up with TRBD1. V was clipped by 4 bases and J by 5 bases; unmatched bases: 14. This CDR3 region has 16 residues. The germline V gene has CDR1 SGHDT and CDR2 YYEEEE. Here the CDR3 reads CASSQLKQGKTTEAFF. The DNA of the CDR3 is TGTGCCAGCAGCCAACTAAAACAGGGGAAGACGACTGAAGCTTTCTTT.

V and J are TRBV2 and TRBJ2-2; 8 bases agree with TRBD1. Germline lookup yields CDR1 SNHLY and CDR2 FYNNEI. This CDR3 contains 15 residues. V gave up 8 bases and J gave up 0 bases; unmatched junction bases: 5. CDR3 in amino acids: CASGRTGPNTGELFF. In DNA form, the CDR3 reads TGTGCCAGCGGAAGGACAGGGCCGAACACCGGGGAGCTGTTTTTT.

The CDR3 protein is CASSVVGGVGNTEAFF. The CDR3 DNA is TGTGCCAGCAGCGTAGTCGGGGGGGTGGGGAACACTGAAGCTTTCTTT. This sequence joins TRBV9 and TRBJ1-1; D possibly corresponds to TRBD1 (5 bases). Germline-derived CDR1 and CDR2 are SGDLS and YYNGEE. CDR3 size: 16 residues. Deletions cut 0 bases from V and 1 base from J, with 13 bases between.